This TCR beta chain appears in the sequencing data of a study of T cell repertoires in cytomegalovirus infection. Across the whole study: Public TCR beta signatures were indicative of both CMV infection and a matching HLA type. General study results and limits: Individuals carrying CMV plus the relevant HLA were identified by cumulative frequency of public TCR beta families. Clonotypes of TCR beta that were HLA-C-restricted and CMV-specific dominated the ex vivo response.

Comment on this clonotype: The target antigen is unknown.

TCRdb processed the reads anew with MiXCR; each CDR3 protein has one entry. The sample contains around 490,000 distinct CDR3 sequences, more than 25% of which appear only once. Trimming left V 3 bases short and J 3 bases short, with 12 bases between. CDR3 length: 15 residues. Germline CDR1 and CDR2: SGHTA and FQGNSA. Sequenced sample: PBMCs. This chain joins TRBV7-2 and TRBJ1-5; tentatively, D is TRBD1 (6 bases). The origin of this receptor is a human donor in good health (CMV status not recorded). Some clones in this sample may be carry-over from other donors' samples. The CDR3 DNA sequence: TGTGCCAGCAGCTTCGGACAGAACCCCAATCAGCCCCAGCATTTT. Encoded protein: CASSFGQNPNQPQHF.